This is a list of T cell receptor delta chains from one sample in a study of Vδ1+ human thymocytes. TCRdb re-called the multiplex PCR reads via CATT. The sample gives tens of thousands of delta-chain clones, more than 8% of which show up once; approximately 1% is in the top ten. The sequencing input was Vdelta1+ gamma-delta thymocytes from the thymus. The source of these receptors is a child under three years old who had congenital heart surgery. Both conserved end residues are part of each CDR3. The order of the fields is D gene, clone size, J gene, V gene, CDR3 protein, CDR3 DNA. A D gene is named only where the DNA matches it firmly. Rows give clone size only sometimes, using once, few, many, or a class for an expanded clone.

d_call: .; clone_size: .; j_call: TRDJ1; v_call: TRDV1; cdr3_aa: CALGEGGGYTDKLIF; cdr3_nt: TGTGCTCTTGGGGAAGGGGGGGGCTACACCGATAAACTCATCTTT
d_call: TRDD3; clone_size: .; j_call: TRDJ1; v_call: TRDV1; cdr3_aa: CALGERGTSLYWGILTHTDKLIF; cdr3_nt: TGTGCTCTTGGGGAACGAGGTACGTCCCTTTACTGGGGGATATTGACCCACACCGATAAACTCATCTTT
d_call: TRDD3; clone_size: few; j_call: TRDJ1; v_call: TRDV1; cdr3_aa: CALGERRGGGTGTDKLIF; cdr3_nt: TGTGCTCTAGGGGAACGCCGTGGTGGGGGAACTGGCACCGATAAACTCATCTTT
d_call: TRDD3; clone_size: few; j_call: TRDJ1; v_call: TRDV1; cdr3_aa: CALGELALPLGDTFWRDTDKLIF; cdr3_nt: TGTGCTCTTGGGGAACTGGCCCTTCCGCTGGGGGATACATTTTGGCGTGACACCGATAAACTCATCTTT
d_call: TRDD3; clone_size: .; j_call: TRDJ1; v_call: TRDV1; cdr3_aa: CALGERGLYWGISGTVADKLIF; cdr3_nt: TGTGCTCTTGGGGAACGGGGATTGTACTGGGGGATATCGGGGACCGTGGCCGATAAACTCATCTTT
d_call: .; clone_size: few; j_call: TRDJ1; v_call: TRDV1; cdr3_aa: CALGELTGDHTDKLIF; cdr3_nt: TGTGCTCTTGGGGAACTTACAGGGGACCACACCGATAAACTCATCTTT
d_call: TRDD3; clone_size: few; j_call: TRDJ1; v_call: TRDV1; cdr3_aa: CALGGQGGSYTDKLIF; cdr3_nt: TGTGCTCTTGGGGGCCAAGGGGGATCGTACACCGATAAACTCATCTTT
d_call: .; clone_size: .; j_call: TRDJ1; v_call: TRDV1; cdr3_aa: CALGERGYLWGLYTDKLIF; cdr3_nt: TGTGCTCTTGGGGAACGCGGCTATCTCTGGGGACTATACACCGATAAACTCATCTTT
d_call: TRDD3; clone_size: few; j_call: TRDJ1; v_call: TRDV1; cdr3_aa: CALGERAPTTGGYENDKLIF; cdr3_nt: TGTGCTCTTGGGGAACGCGCCCCCACTACTGGGGGATACGAAAACGATAAACTCATCTTT
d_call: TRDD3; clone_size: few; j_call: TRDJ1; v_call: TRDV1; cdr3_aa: CALGESRWGIPYTDKLIF; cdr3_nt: TGTGCTCTTGGGGAAAGTCGCTGGGGGATACCGTACACCGATAAACTCATCTTT
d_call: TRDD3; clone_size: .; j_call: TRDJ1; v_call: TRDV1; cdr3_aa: CALGELFAPPHLLHWGTFDKLIF; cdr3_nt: TGTGCTCTTGGGGAACTATTCGCCCCCCCCCACCTTCTCCACTGGGGGACCTTCGATAAACTCATCTTT
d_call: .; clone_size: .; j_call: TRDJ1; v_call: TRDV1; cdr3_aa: CALGVGKNKLIF; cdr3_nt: TGTGCTCTTGGGGTGGGGAAGAATAAACTCATCTTT
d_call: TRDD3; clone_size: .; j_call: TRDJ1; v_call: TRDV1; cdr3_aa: CALRRAYWGISGGTDKLIF; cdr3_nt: TGTGCTCTCCGAAGGGCGTACTGGGGGATTAGTGGGGGGACCGATAAACTCATCTTT
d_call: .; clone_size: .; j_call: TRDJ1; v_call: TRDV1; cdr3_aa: CALGELTHTGVTTGDKLIF; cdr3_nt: TGTGCTCTTGGGGAACTCACCCATACTGGAGTAACAACGGGCGATAAACTCATCTTT
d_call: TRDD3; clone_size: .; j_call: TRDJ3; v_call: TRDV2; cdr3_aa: CACDTQYWGIQGSWNTRQMFF; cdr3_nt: TGTGCCTGTGACACCCAGTACTGGGGGATACAGGGGTCCTGGAACACCCGACAGATGTTTTTC
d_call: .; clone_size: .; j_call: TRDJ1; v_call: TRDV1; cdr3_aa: CALGPGGPADTDKLIF; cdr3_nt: TGTGCTCTTGGACCCGGAGGTCCTGCTGACACCGATAAACTCATCTTT
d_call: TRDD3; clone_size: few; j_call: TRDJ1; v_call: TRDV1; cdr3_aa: CALGERPGGPGTDKLIF; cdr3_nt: TGTGCTCTTGGGGAAAGGCCTGGGGGTCCTGGTACCGATAAACTCATCTTT
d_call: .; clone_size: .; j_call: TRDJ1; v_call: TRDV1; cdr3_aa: CALGAPLSEGTDKLIF; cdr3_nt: TGTGCTCTTGGGGCCCCCCTCAGCGAGGGGACCGATAAACTCATCTTT
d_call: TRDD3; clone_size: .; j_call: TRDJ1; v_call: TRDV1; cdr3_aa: CALGEWVPSSTGGYPLDKLIF; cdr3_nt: TGTGCTCTTGGGGAGTGGGTCCCCTCTTCAACTGGGGGATATCCCCTAGATAAACTCATCTTT
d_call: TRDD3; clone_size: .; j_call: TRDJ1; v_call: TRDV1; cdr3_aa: CALGETYKFLGDTTDKLIF; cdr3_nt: TGTGCTCTTGGGGAAACCTACAAATTCCTGGGGGATACCACCGATAAACTCATCTTT
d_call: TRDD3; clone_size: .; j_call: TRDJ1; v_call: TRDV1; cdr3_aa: CALGALMGDTSYTDKLIF; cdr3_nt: TGTGCTCTTGGGGCTCTAATGGGGGATACATCGTACACCGATAAGCTCATCTTT
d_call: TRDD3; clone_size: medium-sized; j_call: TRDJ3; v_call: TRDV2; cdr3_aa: CACVLLGGTRQMFF; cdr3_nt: TGTGCCTGTGTTCTACTGGGGGGTACCCGACAGATGTTTTTC
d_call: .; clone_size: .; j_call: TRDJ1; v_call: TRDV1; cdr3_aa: CALGDAGFLYSGDKLIF; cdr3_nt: TGTGCTCTTGGGGATGCCGGATTCTTGTATTCGGGTGATAAACTCATCTTT
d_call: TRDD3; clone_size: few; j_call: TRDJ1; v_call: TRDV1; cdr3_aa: CALGELRGWGIPSDKLIF; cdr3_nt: TGTGCTCTTGGGGAACTACGGGGCTGGGGGATACCTTCCGATAAACTCATCTTT
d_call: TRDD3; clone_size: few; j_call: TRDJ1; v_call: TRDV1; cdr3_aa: CALGELRSWGIRGADKLIF; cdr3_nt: TGTGCTCTTGGGGAACTCAGGTCATGGGGGATACGGGGAGCCGATAAACTCATCTTT
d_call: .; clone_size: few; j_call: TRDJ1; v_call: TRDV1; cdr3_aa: CALGGLFLSGAPRGLIF; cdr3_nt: TGTGCTCTTGGGGGACTTTTCCTTTCGGGGGCCCCCCGGGGACTCATCTTT
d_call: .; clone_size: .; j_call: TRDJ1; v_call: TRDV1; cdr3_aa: CALGEVVGPNMGVYTDKLIF; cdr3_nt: TGTGCTCTTGGGGAAGTAGTCGGCCCTAATATGGGAGTATACACCGATAAACTCATCTTT
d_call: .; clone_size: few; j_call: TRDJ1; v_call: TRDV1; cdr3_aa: CALGKLIYWGGVYTDKLIF; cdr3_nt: TGTGCTCTTGGGAAACTCATCTATTGGGGGGGAGTGTACACCGATAAACTCATCTTT
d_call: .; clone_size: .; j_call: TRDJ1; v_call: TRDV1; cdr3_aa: CALGDLNPTRGTNTDKLIF; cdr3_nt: TGTGCTCTTGGGGACCTGAATCCTACCCGGGGGACAAACACCGATAAACTCATCTTT
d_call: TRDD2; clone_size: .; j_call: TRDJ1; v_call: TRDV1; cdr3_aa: CALGEPLPTARRGTKYTDKLIF; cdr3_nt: TGTGCTCTTGGGGAACCTCTTCCTACGGCCCGCCGGGGGACGAAATACACCGATAAACTCATCTTT
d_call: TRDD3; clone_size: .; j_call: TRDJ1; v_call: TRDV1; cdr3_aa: CALGELPVLLGDSADKLIF; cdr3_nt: TGTGCTCTTGGGGAACTGCCGGTCCTACTGGGGGATTCAGCCGATAAACTCATCTTT
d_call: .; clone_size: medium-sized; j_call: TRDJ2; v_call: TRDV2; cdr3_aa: CACDTGGNPVLTAQLFF; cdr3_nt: TGTGCCTGTGACACTGGGGGCAACCCCGTTTTGACAGCACAACTCTTCTTT
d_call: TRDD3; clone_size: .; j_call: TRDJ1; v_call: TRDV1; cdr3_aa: CALGELRILGDMGTDKLIF; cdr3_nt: TGTGCTCTTGGGGAACTACGTATCCTGGGGGATATGGGCACCGATAAACTCATCTTT
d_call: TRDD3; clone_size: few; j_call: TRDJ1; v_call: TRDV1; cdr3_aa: CALGEPYLQWGIRPSDKLIF; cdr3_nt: TGTGCTCTTGGGGAGCCCTACCTTCAATGGGGGATACGGCCTTCCGATAAACTCATCTTT
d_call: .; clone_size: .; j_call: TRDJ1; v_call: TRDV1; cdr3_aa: CALGGPPSLEDTVGNKLIF; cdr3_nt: TGTGCTCTTGGGGGACCCCCTTCCCTGGAGGATACGGTCGGCAATAAACTCATCTTT
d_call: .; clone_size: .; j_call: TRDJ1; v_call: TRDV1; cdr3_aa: CALGELGAYTDKLIF; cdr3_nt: TGTGCTCTTGGGGAACTGGGGGCTTACACCGATAAACTCATCTTT